The sequence of this TCR beta chain was determined in a study of lymphopenia after photon versus proton radiotherapy (dated by TCRdb to between 2017 and 2020). Notes on the research overall: Photon and proton radiation therapy were compared by the study for their immunological effects in patients with gastrointestinal tumors who developed high-grade lymphopenia. The goal of the study was to describe how the two radiation modalities differ in their effects on the immune system. The cohort comprised more than 15 patients with gastrointestinal tumors who received either photon or proton therapy and then developed lymphopenia. What the research found in general, with its limitations: After the lymphocyte count nadir, photon-treated repertoires showed oligoclonal expansion, especially of CD8+ Temra cells, which drove the drop in diversity. Across the cohort, an inverse correlation was found between a larger post-nadir drop in TCR diversity and overall survival time among patients who died. Relative stability during treatment was observed in proton-treated patients, whereas loss of naive T cells and TCR diversity and gain of effector/memory populations were observed in photon-treated patients. The survival association was assessed only in patients who died, and better survival with proton therapy was presented by the authors as a possibility rather than a demonstrated result.

The library was prepared using the immunoSEQ multiplex PCR assay. Alongside multiparametric flow cytometry, deep sequencing of rearranged TCR beta loci was used to profile the T cell repertoires. The immuneACCESS repertoire file appears here via TCRdb, limited to in-frame rearrangements. These files lack a portion of the clones; in checked studies, under half of the deficit traces to unresolved V genes, and the cause of the others is not known. Present in this sample are around 29,000 clones, 85% to 95% of which were seen just once. The ten largest clones represent 0.6% to 0.85% of the sample. On this clone: Its antigen specificity is not known. Base-call qualities are not available, and no considerably larger clone is one nucleotide away.

Trimming removed 6 bases from V and 0 bases from J, leaving 9 bases between the germline ends. The germline V gene sets CDR1 to KGHSH and CDR2 to LQKENI. Including cysteine and phenylalanine, the CDR3 has 14 amino acids. The entry retains the CDR3 DNA only, 42 bases that are in frame from base 1. The sample was peripheral blood, taken from a patient treated with photon-based radiotherapy. The rearrangement combines TRBV18 with TRBJ2-4; confidence is insufficient to name the D gene. This TCR derives from a woman between 45 and 65 years old with cholangiocarcinoma. At the DNA level, the sequence is TGTGCCAGCTCGCCAACCTTAGCCAAAAACATTCAGTACTTC. Translated, this is CASSPTLAKNIQYF.